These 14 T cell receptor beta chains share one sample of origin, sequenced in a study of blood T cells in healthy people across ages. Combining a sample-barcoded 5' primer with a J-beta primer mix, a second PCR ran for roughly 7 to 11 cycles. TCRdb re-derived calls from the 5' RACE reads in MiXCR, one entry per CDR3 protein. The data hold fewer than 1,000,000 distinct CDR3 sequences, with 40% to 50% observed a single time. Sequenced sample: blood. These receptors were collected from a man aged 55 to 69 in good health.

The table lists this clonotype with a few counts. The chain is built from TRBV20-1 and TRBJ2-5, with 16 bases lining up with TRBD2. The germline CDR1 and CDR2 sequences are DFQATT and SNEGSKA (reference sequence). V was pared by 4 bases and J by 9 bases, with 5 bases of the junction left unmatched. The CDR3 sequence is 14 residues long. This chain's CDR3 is CSATGTSGGGSQYF. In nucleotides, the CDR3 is TGCAGTGCTACCGGGACTAGCGGGGGGGGTTCCCAGTACTTC.

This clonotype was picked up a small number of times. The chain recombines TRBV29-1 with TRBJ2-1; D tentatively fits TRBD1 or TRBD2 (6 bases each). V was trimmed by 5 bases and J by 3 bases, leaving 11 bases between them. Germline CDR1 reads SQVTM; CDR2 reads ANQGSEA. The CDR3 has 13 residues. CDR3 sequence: CSVRGAVYNEQFF. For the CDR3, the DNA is TGCAGCGTTAGGGGGGCGGTCTACAATGAGCAGTTCTTC.

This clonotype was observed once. The CDR3 region has the DNA TGTGCCAGCAGTAGTAACCGGGACTATCAAGAGACCCAGTACTTC. This gives the protein CASSSNRDYQETQYF. The chain uses TRBV12-3 or TRBV12-4 and TRBJ2-4; 7 bases line up with TRBD2. The end of the DNA is better explained by TRBJ2-5, so the J call may be wrong. CDR3 size: 15 residues.

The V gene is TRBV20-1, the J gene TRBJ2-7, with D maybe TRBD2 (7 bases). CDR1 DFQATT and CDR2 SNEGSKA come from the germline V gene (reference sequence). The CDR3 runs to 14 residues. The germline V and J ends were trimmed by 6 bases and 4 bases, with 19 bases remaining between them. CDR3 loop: CSAKGGIAAYEQYF. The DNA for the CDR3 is TGCAGTGCCAAGGGGGGGATAGCGGCGTACGAGCAGTACTTC.

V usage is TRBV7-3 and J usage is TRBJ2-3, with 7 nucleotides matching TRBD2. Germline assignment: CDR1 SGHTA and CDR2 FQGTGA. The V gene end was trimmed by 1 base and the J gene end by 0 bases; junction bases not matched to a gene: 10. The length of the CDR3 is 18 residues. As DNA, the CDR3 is TGTGCCAGCAGCTTAAGGGGGAGAGCGGGGCCAAGCACAGATACGCAGTATTTT. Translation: CASSLRGRAGPSTDTQYF.

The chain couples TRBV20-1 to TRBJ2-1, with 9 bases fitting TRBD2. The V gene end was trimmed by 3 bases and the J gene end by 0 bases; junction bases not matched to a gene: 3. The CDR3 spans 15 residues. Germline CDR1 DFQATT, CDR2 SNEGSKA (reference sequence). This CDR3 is CSASKGLASYNEQFF. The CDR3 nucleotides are TGCAGTGCTAGCAAGGGACTAGCCTCCTACAATGAGCAGTTCTTC.

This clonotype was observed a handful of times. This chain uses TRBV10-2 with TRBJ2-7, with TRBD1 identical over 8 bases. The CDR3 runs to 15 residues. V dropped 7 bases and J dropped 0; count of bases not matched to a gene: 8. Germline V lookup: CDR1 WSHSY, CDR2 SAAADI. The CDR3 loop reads CASMVGQGASYEQYF. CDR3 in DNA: TGCGCCAGCATGGTAGGGCAGGGGGCCTCCTACGAGCAGTACTTC.

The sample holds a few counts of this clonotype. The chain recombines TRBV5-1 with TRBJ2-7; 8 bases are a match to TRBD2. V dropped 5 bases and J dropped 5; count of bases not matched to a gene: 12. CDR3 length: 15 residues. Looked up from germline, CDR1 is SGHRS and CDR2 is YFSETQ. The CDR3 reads CASSRSGGPSHEQYF. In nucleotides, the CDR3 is TGCGCCAGCAGTCGAAGCGGGGGCCCTTCCCACGAGCAGTACTTC.

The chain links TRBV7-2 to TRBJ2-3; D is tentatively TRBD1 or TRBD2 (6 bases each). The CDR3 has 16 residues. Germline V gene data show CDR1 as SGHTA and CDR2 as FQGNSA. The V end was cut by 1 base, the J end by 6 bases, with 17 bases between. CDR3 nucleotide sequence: TGTGCCAGCAGCTTAGGTTCATGGAGGGGGGTTGATACGCAGTATTTT. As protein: CASSLGSWRGVDTQYF.

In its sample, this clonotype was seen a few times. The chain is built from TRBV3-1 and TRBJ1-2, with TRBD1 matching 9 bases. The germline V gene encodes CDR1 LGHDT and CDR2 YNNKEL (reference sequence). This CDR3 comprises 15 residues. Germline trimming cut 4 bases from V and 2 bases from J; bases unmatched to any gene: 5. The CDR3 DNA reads TGTGCCAGCAGCCCCCGGGACAGGGCGAACTATGGCTACACCTTC. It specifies CASSPRDRANYGYTF.

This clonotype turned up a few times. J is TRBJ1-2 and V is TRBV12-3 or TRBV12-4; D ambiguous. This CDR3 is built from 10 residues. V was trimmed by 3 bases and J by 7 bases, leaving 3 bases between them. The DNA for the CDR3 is TGTGCCAGCAGTTTCTCTGGCTACACCTTC. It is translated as CASSFSGYTF.

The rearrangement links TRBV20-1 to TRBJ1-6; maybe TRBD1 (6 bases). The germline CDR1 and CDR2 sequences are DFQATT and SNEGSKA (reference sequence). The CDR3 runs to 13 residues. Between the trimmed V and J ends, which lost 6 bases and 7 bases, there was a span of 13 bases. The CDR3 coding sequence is TGCAGTGCAAGAAGGGGGGCGAATTCACCCCTCCACTTT. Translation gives CSARRGANSPLHF.

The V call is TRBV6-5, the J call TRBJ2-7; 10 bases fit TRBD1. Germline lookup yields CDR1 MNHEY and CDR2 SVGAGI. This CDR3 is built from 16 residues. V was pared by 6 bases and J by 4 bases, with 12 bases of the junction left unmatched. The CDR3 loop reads CASSPYLGQGNYEQYF. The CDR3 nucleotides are TGTGCCAGCAGCCCTTACCTGGGACAGGGGAATTACGAGCAGTACTTC.

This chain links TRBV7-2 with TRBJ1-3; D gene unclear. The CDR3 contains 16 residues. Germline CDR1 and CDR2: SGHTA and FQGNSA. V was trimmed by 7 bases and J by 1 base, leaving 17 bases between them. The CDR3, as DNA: TGTGCCAGCACCACAAGGGATCTGCATTCTGGAAACACCATATATTTT. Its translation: CASTTRDLHSGNTIYF.